This T cell receptor (beta chain) derives from a study of cytomegalovirus exposure and HLA in healthy donors. The CDR3 totals 15 residues. Germline values: CDR1 KGHSH, CDR2 LQKENI. V was trimmed by 0 bases and J by 2 bases, leaving 9 bases between them. The study's findings and limits: Later on, analysis showed that most CMV-associated TCR beta chains appeared to be HLA-restricted. TCR association rates varied by HLA locus in a later analysis, with DRB1 highest and HLA-C lowest. TCR beta V- and J-gene trimming, according to a later analysis, was linked to a missense DCLRE1C variant.

On this clone itself: Its antigen is unknown.

The PCR made use of 60 Vbeta and 13 Jbeta primers. Clones were sequenced by immunoSEQ multiplex PCR, and TCRdb holds only the in-frame ones, with some missing. The table shows 150,000 or so clones, with 65% to 85% occurring only once. This chain connects TRBV18 to TRBJ2-3, with D uncertain. The sample was PBMCs. This TCR was recovered from a man younger than 35 in good health and CMV-seronegative. The CDR3 sequence is CASSPPGRSTDTQYF. For the CDR3, the DNA is TGTGCCAGCTCACCACCGGGCAGATCCACAGATACGCAGTATTTT.